The source of this T cell receptor beta chain is a study of shared clonotypes between healthy human individuals. This clone was seen a single time. This CDR3 contains 13 residues. Germline CDR1 and CDR2: MNHEY and SVGAGI. The ends lost 7 bases at V and 6 bases at J; junction bases unmatched: 8. Only in-frame clones appear in the TCRdb table, and some are missing; sequencing was by immunoSEQ multiplex PCR. Counted here are a few million clones, about 92% occurring once; the ten biggest clones make up roughly 0.15%. Source material: naive CD4+ T cells sorted from blood. Subset indicated: CD45RA+ positively selected. The TCR sequence derives from a man between 18 and 35 years old in good health. The V and J genes are TRBV6-5 and TRBJ1-1; the match to TRBD1 covers 7 bases. This chain's CDR3 is CASTKSGGAEAFF. The CDR3, as DNA: TGTGCCAGCACAAAATCAGGGGGGGCTGAAGCTTTCTTT.